This TCR beta chain comes out of a study of blood T cell repertoires in COVID-19. This table comes from immunoSEQ multiplex PCR, and its TCRdb copy is limited to in-frame clones, with some not included. The sample yields 55,000 to 80,000 clones, more than 60% seen once. The specimen sequenced was peripheral blood. This TCR derives from a man in his sixties with acute or convalescent COVID-19.

The DNA for the CDR3 is TGTGCCAGCAGGCTGGGACTAGCGGAAGAGACAGATACGCAGTATTTT. This gives the protein CASRLGLAEETDTQYF. The V and J genes are TRBV2 and TRBJ2-3; 11 nucleotides align to TRBD2. There are 16 residues in the CDR3. Germline V gene sequence: CDR1 SNHLY, CDR2 FYNNEI. The J segment lost 3 bases and the V segment lost 6 bases, leaving 8 bases of the junction unmatched.